Listed here are 18 T cell receptor beta chains from one sample, sequenced in a study of healthy donors' naive CD4 and CD8 T cells. Each TCR library used around 500 ng of total RNA and a linear amplification protocol. TCRdb passed the reads through MiXCR, listing each CDR3 protein once. Of 150,000 to 200,000 distinct CDR3 sequences in the sample, about four fifths were seen once. Sequencing was done on a sample of naive CD4+ and CD8+ T cells sorted from blood, pooled from several donors. The receptors come from a pool of human donors in good health; the sample pools cells from several healthy donors.

The chain links TRBV18 to TRBJ2-7; D is perhaps TRBD2 (6 bases). The CDR3 length is 15 residues. The germline CDR1 and CDR2 sequences are KGHSH and LQKENI. Trimming removed 2 bases at V and 5 bases at J, with 16 bases between. This CDR3 reads CASSPDSAWGDEQYF. Here the CDR3 DNA reads TGTGCCAGCTCACCAGACAGCGCCTGGGGGGACGAGCAGTACTTC.

Only one count was recorded for this clonotype. The V and J genes are TRBV30 and TRBJ1-1; D uncertain. The CDR3 length is 11 residues. V shed 3 bases and J shed 6 bases, with 8 bases lying between them. Per germline, CDR1 GTSNPN and CDR2 SVGIG (reference sequence). CDR3 amino acids: CAWSSISEAFF. CDR3 bases: TGTGCCTGGAGCTCCATCTCTGAAGCTTTCTTT.

This clonotype was detected once. The rearrangement joins TRBV12-3 or TRBV12-4 to TRBJ2-2; no clear D. The CDR3 totals 13 residues. V lost 3 bases to trimming and J lost 6 bases, with 8 bases between them. DNA for the CDR3: TGTGCCAGCAGTTTCCTTAAGGCCGGGGAGCTGTTTTTT. Its translation: CASSFLKAGELFF.

The chain uses TRBV2 and TRBJ2-1, with TRBD1 identical over 10 bases. The CDR3 length is 13 residues. The V gene's germline CDR1 is SNHLY and CDR2 FYNNEI. The junction had 4 bases not matched to a gene; V was cut back by 5 bases and J by 9 bases. This CDR3 is CASSLGTGVEQFF. The CDR3 DNA reads as TGTGCCAGCAGTTTGGGGACAGGGGTTGAGCAGTTCTTC.

The rearrangement joins TRBV27 to TRBJ2-7; 7 nucleotides align to TRBD1. Germline CDR1 and CDR2: MNHEY and SMNVEV (reference sequence). CDR3 size: 15 residues. The V segment lost 6 bases and the J segment 7 bases; nucleotides outside the gene matches: 15. The CDR3 DNA follows: TGTGCCAGCAGGCTAGGGACAGACCCCTGGTTGGAGCAGTACTTC. It is translated as CASRLGTDPWLEQYF.

The CDR3 bases are TGCAGCGCCACGCGGGTCGGGGGCACCTACGAGCAGTACTTC. This translates into CSATRVGGTYEQYF. The rearrangement links TRBV29-1 to TRBJ2-7, with D perhaps matching TRBD1 or TRBD2 (6 bases each). Trimming shortened V by 7 bases and J by 2 bases, and 18 bases separated the two germline ends. Germline assignment: CDR1 SQVTM and CDR2 ANQGSEA. The CDR3 has 14 amino acids.

CDR3 nucleotide sequence: TGTGCCAGCAGGACAGGGCAGTTTGAAGCTTTCTTT. It encodes CASRTGQFEAFF. This chain uses TRBV27 with TRBJ1-1; TRBD1 matches at 7 bases. The V segment lost 6 bases and the J segment 7 bases; nucleotides outside the gene matches: 5. This CDR3 comprises 12 residues. Germline values: CDR1 MNHEY, CDR2 SMNVEV (reference sequence).

The chain uses TRBV29-1 and TRBJ2-1; possibly TRBD2 for D (6 bases). The CDR3 spans 16 residues. Germline-derived CDR1 and CDR2 are SQVTM and ANQGSEA. V was cut by 1 base and J by 2 bases, with 15 bases left in between. This CDR3 is CSVEGAGSDAYNEQFF. CDR3 nucleotides: TGCAGCGTTGAAGGGGCGGGGTCGGACGCCTACAATGAGCAGTTCTTC.

This clonotype is a singleton in its sample. The chain carries TRBV11-2 and TRBJ1-3; the D gene is possibly TRBD1 (6 bases). Germline V gene lookup returns CDR1 SGHAT and CDR2 FQNNGV. CDR3 length: 16 amino acids. Trimming removed 5 bases from V and 0 bases from J, with 14 bases in between. CDR3 residues: CASSIRTDTSGNTIYF. CDR3 nucleotide sequence: TGTGCCAGCAGCATTCGGACAGACACCTCTGGAAACACCATATATTTT.

The V call is TRBV15, the J call TRBJ2-7; 7 bases align to TRBD2. Germline V gene sequence: CDR1 LNHNV, CDR2 YYDKDF (reference sequence). Losses at the gene ends were 2 bases for V and 6 bases for J; bases not matched to a gene: 10. This CDR3 comprises 15 residues. The CDR3 sequence: CATSRSSTSSVEQYF. The CDR3 coding sequence is TGTGCCACCAGCAGATCCTCGACTAGCTCGGTCGAGCAGTACTTC.

The genes are TRBV6-5 and TRBJ2-7, with 9 bases lining up with TRBD2. V lost 5 bases, J lost 3 bases, and 11 bases stayed unmatched. Germline V lookup: CDR1 MNHEY, CDR2 SVGAGI. The CDR3 length is 16 residues. CDR3 in DNA: TGTGCCAGCAGTCGGGTAGCGGGAGTAGTTAGCTACGAGCAGTACTTC. It yields the protein CASSRVAGVVSYEQYF.

The V and J genes are TRBV29-1 and TRBJ2-5, with a tentative D call TRBD2 (6 bases). Per the germline V gene, CDR1 is SQVTM and CDR2 is ANQGSEA. The CDR3 runs to 12 residues. With 7 bases removed from V and 1 base from J, the gap between germline ends came to 10 bases. The CDR3 DNA reads TGCAGCGCTAGGAGGGTCCAAGAGACCCAGTACTTC. Translation: CSARRVQETQYF.

This chain connects TRBV27 to TRBJ1-1, with 8 bases matching TRBD1. V trimming: 2 bases; J trimming: 0 bases; junction bases outside the gene matches: 2. The germline CDR1 and CDR2 sequences are MNHEY and SMNVEV (reference sequence). This CDR3 is built from 15 residues. CDR3 protein: CASSLRTGLNTEAFF. The CDR3 DNA reads TGTGCCAGCAGTTTAAGGACAGGGCTGAACACTGAAGCTTTCTTT.

This chain connects TRBV19 to TRBJ2-7; the D gene is possibly TRBD1 (6 bases). V lost 1 base and J 1 base, leaving 8 bases between the germline ends. Germline CDR1 reads LNHDA; CDR2 reads SQIVND (reference sequence). The CDR3 contains 14 residues. The CDR3 protein is CASSIGGPSYEQYF. CDR3 bases: TGTGCCAGTAGTATAGGGGGGCCTTCCTACGAGCAGTACTTC. Drawing the rest from reference TRBV19 and TRBJ2-7, the complete variable domain is DGGITQSPKYLFRKEGQNVTLSCEQNLNHDAMYWYRQDPGQGLRLIYYSQIVNDFQKGDIAEGYSVSREKKESFPLTVTSAQKNPTAFYLCASSIGGPSYEQYFGPGTRLTVT.

The chain uses TRBV6-5 and TRBJ1-5; a possible D gene is TRBD1 (5 bases). Trimming removed 5 bases from V and 5 bases from J, with 10 bases in between. The CDR3 is 13 residues long. Germline assignment: CDR1 MNHEY and CDR2 SVGAGI. The CDR3 sequence: CASSTGMDQPQHF. The CDR3 DNA reads as TGTGCCAGCAGTACAGGAATGGATCAGCCCCAGCATTTT.

The CDR3, as DNA: TGTGCCAGTAGTATGGGCGGGGAGCTGTTTTTT. Amino acid sequence: CASSMGGELFF. This sequence joins TRBV19 and TRBJ2-2, with unresolved D. From germline, CDR1 is LNHDA and CDR2 SQIVND (reference sequence). The CDR3 length is 11 residues. Trimming removed 3 bases at V and 7 bases at J, with 3 bases between.

This clonotype has only one observation. The chain employs TRBV19 and TRBJ1-2, with D tentatively TRBD1 (5 bases). Per the germline V gene, CDR1 is LNHDA and CDR2 is SQIVND (reference sequence). Trimming stripped 6 bases from V and 4 bases from J, with 21 bases between. The CDR3 is 16 amino acids. The CDR3 DNA sequence: TGTGCCAGTAGAGGGGCCTTAAAGAACCCGACCTATGGCTACACCTTC. This translates into CASRGALKNPTYGYTF.

V gene TRBV11-2 combines with J gene TRBJ2-5, with TRBD2 as a possible D gene (5 bases). The V end was cut by 0 bases, the J end by 4 bases, with 15 bases between. Per the germline V gene, CDR1 is SGHAT and CDR2 is FQNNGV. The CDR3 has 16 amino acids. CDR3 loop: CASSLESSFSGETQYF. The CDR3 DNA reads TGTGCCAGCAGCTTAGAATCTAGCTTTAGTGGAGAGACCCAGTACTTC.